This note documents a single TCR beta chain sequence. Its antigen specificity is not known. The sample holds no much larger clone one base away, and base qualities are not on file. The data were obtained in a study of blood T cell repertoires in COVID-19 (dated by TCRdb to 2018 to 2020). For the wider study: Samples from collaborators originated in the United States, Italy and Spain and spanned both the acute and convalescent phases of COVID-19. Where available, HLA class I and class II types were obtained from metadata supplied by the sample provider rather than from assay-based typing. The repertoires were released in a freely available public database meant as a resource for research on the immune response to SARS-CoV-2. Samples were obtained from the ongoing ImmuneRACE study (first 160 participants) and from some 1,300 subjects provided by 6 global collaborators. Sample metadata almost always included a de-identified subject ID, COVID-19 status, age in years and sex. Subjects who had been exposed to COVID-19, were actively infected with it, or had recovered from it provided the deeply sampled blood TCRbeta repertoires that made up the dataset. The prospective study material was composed of cDNA or gDNA derived from T cells, B-cell-depleted T cells, or PBMCs.

TCRbeta CDR3 regions were amplified from genomic DNA using the immunoSEQ Assay, a bias-controlled multiplex PCR. The published analysis was carried out like this. The number of nucleated cells in each sample was estimated from the amplification of reference gene primers within the assay. To quantify the absolute abundance of each unique TCRbeta CDR3 rearrangement, sequence reads were collapsed and filtered. Productive Simpson clonality was computed per sample as the square root of Simpson's diversity index over productive rearrangements. Imported from immuneACCESS, the table was reduced by TCRdb to in-frame sequences with V and J called. These copies leave out some clones; in studies compared against another copy, an unresolved V gene accounts for under half, and the cause of the remainder is not known. That table is the source of V, J and clone size, and D and trimming were worked out from the DNA. This sample has 25,000 to 30,000 clones in its table, and nearly 90% of those were observed once. The top ten clones comprise 9% to 10% of the sample.

Collaborating institutions collected whole blood in K2EDTA tubes following their own protocols. For TCRbeta analysis, collaborators shipped samples as frozen whole blood, isolated PBMCs, or DNA extracted from either of those sample types. General findings and caveats noted by the study authors: Clinical and demographic metadata were provided uncurated, with the amount varying by source and participant.

The germline ends are 23 bases apart after V is trimmed by 10 bases and J by 8 bases. The cysteine opens and the phenylalanine closes a CDR3 of 14 amino acids. Here the CDR3 DNA is all that survives: 42 bases in frame from base 1. The germline V gene supplies CDR1 SNHLY and CDR2 FYNNEI. This chain joins TRBV2 to TRBJ1-2, with TRBD1 perhaps the D gene, on 5 matching bases. Sequenced sample: peripheral blood. This TCR came from a human donor in a cohort sampled during active COVID-19. This receptor carries the CDR3 CAIIRQGESGGYTF. In nucleotide form, the sequence is TGTGCCATCATTCGGCAGGGTGAATCGGGCGGCTACACCTTC.